The present TCR beta chain was sequenced within a study of cytomegalovirus exposure and HLA in healthy donors. The V end lost 2 bases, the J end lost 6 bases, and 20 bases lay between the germline ends. The CDR3 spans 17 residues. Germline CDR1 is LGHNA and CDR2 is YSLEER. The PCR contained 60 Vbeta and 13 Jbeta primers. Only in-frame clones appear in the TCRdb table, and some are missing; sequencing was by immunoSEQ multiplex PCR. The repertoire includes over 35,000 clones, about 50% of them detected once, and roughly 12% sits in the top ten. J is TRBJ2-1 and V is TRBV4-3; TRBD2 might be the D (6 bases). The receptor was derived from a human donor in good health. Sequencing was performed on PBMCs. CDR3 sequence: CASSQTFGSTLPNEQFF. The CDR3 DNA reads as TGCGCCAGCAGCCAAACGTTCGGGAGCACCCTCCCCAATGAGCAGTTCTTC.